This T cell receptor beta chain was captured by sequencing in a study of T cell repertoires in cytomegalovirus infection. V was clipped by 6 bases and J by 4 bases; unmatched bases: 7. The germline V gene has CDR1 SGHAT and CDR2 FQDESV (reference sequence). The CDR3 runs to 15 residues. In TCRdb, the reads were re-called with MiXCR into one record per CDR3 protein. The data hold hundreds of thousands of distinct CDR3 sequences, with 33% observed a single time. As for this clonotype: Its cognate antigen is unknown.

The chain carries TRBV11-1 and TRBJ2-3; 10 nucleotides agree with TRBD2. The TCR was taken from a human donor in good health (CMV status not recorded). Some clones in this sample may be carry-over from other donors' samples. The material sequenced was cultured PBMCs, taken from culture after CMV antigen stimulation. For the CDR3, the DNA is TGTGCCAGCAGGCCACTAGCGGGAAAAGCAGATACGCAGTATTTT. This sequence encodes CASRPLAGKADTQYF. The full variable domain, its missing parts supplied by reference TRBV11-1 and TRBJ2-3, is EAEVAQSPRYKITEKSQAVAFWCDPISGHATLYWYRQILGQGPELLVQFQDESVVDDSQLPKDRFSAERLKGVDSTLKIQPAELGDSAMYLCASRPLAGKADTQYFGPGTRLTVL.